A single sample gave rise to the 19 T cell receptor beta chains below, sequenced in a study of blood T cell repertoires in COVID-19. Only in-frame clones appear in the TCRdb table, and some are missing; sequencing was by immunoSEQ multiplex PCR. The sample carries fewer than 250,000 clones, about 83% recorded once. The specimen sequenced was peripheral blood. The origin of the receptors is a woman aged 35 to 49 with active or convalescent COVID-19.

The chain employs TRBV6-5 and TRBJ1-4; D is perhaps TRBD1 (5 bases). V was shortened by 7 bases and J by 8 bases, with 17 bases between the two germline ends. The CDR3 spans 14 residues. Germline V CDR1 and CDR2: MNHEY, SVGAGI. The DNA for the CDR3 is TGTGCCAGCACGGAGCGGGGCTCTGGGGAAAAACTGTTTTTT. Translated: CASTERGSGEKLFF.

The rearrangement uses TRBV9 and TRBJ2-1, with TRBD1 matching over 8 bases. The trim removed 4 bases at V and 7 bases at J, leaving 10 bases unmatched. Germline V gives CDR1 SGDLS, CDR2 YYNGEE. The CDR3 runs to 15 residues. The CDR3 nucleotides are TGTGCCAGCAGCCCAACCCCGACAGGGGCAAATGAGCAGTTCTTC. It encodes CASSPTPTGANEQFF.

This clone was recorded a few times. CDR3 DNA: TGCGCCAGCAGCTTGGGGGACAGGGGACGGGCTAACTATGGCTACACCTTC. It translates to CASSLGDRGRANYGYTF. The V gene is TRBV5-1, the J gene TRBJ1-2; the match to TRBD1 covers 10 bases. Germline V gives CDR1 SGHRS, CDR2 YFSETQ. The CDR3 runs to 17 residues. J gave up 0 bases and V 0 bases, and 5 bases lay outside the gene matches.

The chain couples TRBV7-2 to TRBJ1-5; 8 nucleotides match TRBD1. CDR1 and CDR2 from the germline V gene are SGHTA and FQGNSA. After removal of 4 bases from V and 6 bases from J, the junction contained 11 bases not matched to a gene. The length of the CDR3 is 16 residues. The CDR3 spells CASSSFGTGGVQPQHF. The CDR3 DNA reads as TGTGCCAGCAGCTCATTCGGGACAGGTGGGGTTCAGCCCCAGCATTTT.

This clone was counted a few times. The chain couples TRBV7-2 to TRBJ2-1; 7 nucleotides line up with TRBD1. This CDR3 comprises 13 residues. CDR1 and CDR2 from the germline V gene are SGHTA and FQGNSA. V dropped 3 bases and J dropped 12; count of bases not matched to a gene: 8. CDR3 coding DNA: TGTGCCAGCAGCTTCTACAGGGGCCAGGGGCAGTTCTTC. This encodes CASSFYRGQGQFF.

The chain uses TRBV23-1 and TRBJ1-2; 8 bases fit TRBD1. TRBV23-1 qualifies as an ORF whose function is uncertain. This CDR3 has 17 residues. V lost 0 bases and J lost 7; bases outside the gene matches: 13. CDR3 sequence reads: CASSQSPGTTGGGGYTF. CDR3 in DNA: TGCGCCAGCAGTCAATCCCCCGGAACCACAGGGGGAGGTGGCTACACCTTC.

This chain joins TRBV24-1 and TRBJ1-2; D remains ambiguous. Trimming shortened V by 3 bases and J by 4 bases, and 8 bases separated the two germline ends. The V gene's germline CDR1 is KGHDR and CDR2 SFDVKD. The CDR3 is 13 residues long. Written as DNA, the CDR3 is TGTGCCACCAGTGATGAGAGGATCTATGGCTACACCTTC. It codes for CATSDERIYGYTF.

CDR3 sequence reads: CASSTQGEGQPQHF. DNA for the CDR3: TGTGCCAGCAGCACACAGGGTGAGGGACAGCCCCAGCATTTT. J is TRBJ1-5 and V is TRBV9; a possible D gene is TRBD1 (6 bases). The V end was cut by 4 bases, the J end by 7 bases, with 15 bases between. Germline CDR1 SGDLS, CDR2 YYNGEE. The CDR3 contains 14 residues.

The rearrangement joins TRBV7-3 to TRBJ1-2; 8 positions agree with TRBD1. V was pared by 0 bases and J by 6 bases, with 3 bases of the junction left unmatched. Germline values: CDR1 SGHTA, CDR2 FQGTGA. The CDR3 runs 14 residues. CDR3: CASSLTGTGHGYTF. CDR3 bases: TGTGCCAGCAGCTTAACAGGGACAGGCCATGGCTACACCTTC.

This sequence joins TRBV19 and TRBJ2-3, with TRBD1 matching 7 bases. Trimming removed 3 bases from V and 2 bases from J; junction bases left unmatched: 8. This CDR3 region has 16 residues. From germline, CDR1 is LNHDA and CDR2 SQIVND (reference sequence). CDR3 region: CASSIARTGFTDTQYF. CDR3 nucleotide sequence: TGTGCCAGTAGTATTGCGAGGACAGGCTTCACAGATACGCAGTATTTT.

This clone was recorded only once. V and J are TRBV5-1 and TRBJ1-6; 7 nucleotides line up with TRBD1. The length of the CDR3 is 15 residues. Trimming cost V 0 bases and J 6 bases; bases outside gene matches: 3. Germline V gene sequence: CDR1 SGHRS, CDR2 YFSETQ. The DNA for the CDR3 is TGCGCCAGCAGCTTGGGACAGGGATCTAATTCACCCCTCCACTTT. This codes for CASSLGQGSNSPLHF. Filled out from reference TRBV5-1 and TRBJ1-6, the complete variable domain reads KAGVTQTPRYLIKTRGQQVTLSCSPISGHRSVSWYQQTPGQGLQFLFEYFSETQRNKGNFPGRFSGRQFSNSRSEMNVSTLELGDSALYLCASSLGQGSNSPLHFGNGTRLTVT.

The rearrangement joins TRBV9 to TRBJ1-3; D is unclear. Germline assignment: CDR1 SGDLS and CDR2 YYNGEE. The V end was cut by 3 bases, the J end by 0 bases, with 4 bases between. There are 13 residues in the CDR3. For the CDR3, the DNA is TGTGCCAGCAGCGAGCTCTCTGGAAACACCATATATTTT. Translating gives CASSELSGNTIYF.

A single count supports this clone. This sequence joins TRBV24-1 and TRBJ2-2; 8 positions match TRBD1. Germline values: CDR1 KGHDR, CDR2 SFDVKD. CDR3 size: 16 residues. V trimming: 5 bases; J trimming: 2 bases; junction bases outside the gene matches: 6. CDR3 DNA: TGTGCCACCAGTGCCATGGGACAGGTAAACACCGGGGAGCTGTTTTTT. It translates to CATSAMGQVNTGELFF.

The chain carries TRBV7-2 and TRBJ2-7, with TRBD2 as a possible D gene (7 bases). CDR3 length: 14 residues. Deletions cut 8 bases from V and 2 bases from J, with 16 bases between. CDR1 is SGHTA and CDR2 is FQGNSA in the germline V gene. The CDR3 DNA sequence: TGTGCCAGCTCGTACGGGGGGCGCGCCTACGAGCAGTACTTC. Encoded protein: CASSYGGRAYEQYF.

The chain uses TRBV4-1 and TRBJ2-7; the match to TRBD2 covers 9 bases. Germline V gives CDR1 MGHRA, CDR2 YSYEKL. J gave up 2 bases and V 4 bases, and 9 bases lay outside the gene matches. This CDR3 contains 16 residues. Here the CDR3 reads CASSPSGLAVTYEQYF. CDR3 nucleotide sequence: TGCGCCAGCAGCCCCTCGGGACTAGCTGTCACCTACGAGCAGTACTTC.

The CDR3 region is CASSGRGLRDGYTF. The CDR3, as DNA: TGCGCCAGCAGCGGCCGGGGTTTGAGAGATGGCTACACCTTC. The J gene is TRBJ1-2, the V gene TRBV5-1, with unresolved D. Per germline, CDR1 SGHRS and CDR2 YFSETQ. Trimming pared 4 bases from V and 6 bases from J, leaving 16 bases between. The CDR3 contains 14 residues.

The CDR3 sequence is CATSRGLAGGVFYNEQFF. DNA of the CDR3: TGTGCCACCAGCAGGGGACTAGCGGGAGGAGTATTTTACAATGAGCAGTTCTTC. The gene calls are TRBV15 and TRBJ2-1; 15 bases are shared with TRBD2. Per the germline V gene, CDR1 is LNHNV and CDR2 is YYDKDF (reference sequence). J was trimmed by 4 bases and V by 3 bases; bases with no gene match: 7. This CDR3 contains 18 residues.

The CDR3 bases are TGCAGCGTTGAAGGGTGGGAGGGGGGCTCCTACAATGAGCAGTTCTTC. Translated, it gives CSVEGWEGGSYNEQFF. The rearrangement links TRBV29-1 to TRBJ2-1; maybe TRBD2 (7 bases). Germline V gene lookup returns CDR1 SQVTM and CDR2 ANQGSEA. CDR3 length: 16 amino acids. Trimming cost V 1 base and J 0 bases, with 13 bases left between them.

This chain links TRBV10-3 with TRBJ1-1, with a weak D call TRBD1 (6 bases). The CDR3 has 12 residues. Trimming left V 6 bases short and J 4 bases short, with 9 bases between. From germline, CDR1 is ENHRY and CDR2 SYGVKD. In DNA form, the CDR3 reads TGTGCCATCAGGATACAGGGCACTGAAGCTTTCTTT. It yields the protein CAIRIQGTEAFF.